The present T cell receptor (beta chain) was sequenced within a study of cytomegalovirus exposure and HLA in healthy donors. General observations from the study: In vitro assays verified that a few CMV-associated chains recognized CMV antigens specifically. Being productive about 87% or about 30% of the time was typical of most TCR beta V segments in an earlier analysis. Reports showed the classifier diagnosing cytomegalovirus status with high specificity and sensitivity.

Details on this clone: The target antigen is unknown.

Germline V gives CDR1 MNHEY, CDR2 SMNVEV (reference sequence). The CDR3 length is 14 residues. Germline trimming cut 6 bases from V and 7 bases from J; bases unmatched to any gene: 7. Primers: 60 Vbeta forward and 13 Jbeta reverse. Per the authors' pipeline: It was a later analysis that counted some 80 million unique TCR beta chains, of which roughly 10 million were shared. TCRdb's copy holds only in-frame clones and misses some; the assay was immunoSEQ multiplex PCR. The V and J calls and the clone size are those of that table, but D and trimming were determined from the DNA. In the table there are more than 90,000 clones, approximately 72% of which are singletons.

This rearrangement joins TRBV27 to TRBJ2-1, with 9 bases fitting TRBD1. The receptor was derived from a middle-aged woman in good health and CMV-seronegative. Sequenced material: PBMCs. The CDR3 here is CASSRDRARNEQFF. CDR3 bases: TGTGCCAGCAGCCGGGACAGGGCGAGGAATGAGCAGTTCTTC.